This TCR beta chain stems from a study of T cell changes during pregnancy in multiple sclerosis. Sequenced by immunoSEQ multiplex PCR; TCRdb stores in-frame clones only, minus some. The table includes some 110,000 clones, roughly nine tenths detected once. The CDR3 spans 16 residues. V was pared by 1 base and J by 4 bases, with 16 bases between. Germline CDR1 is MNHNS and CDR2 is SASEGT. Specimen: peripheral blood, collected in the third trimester of pregnancy. The chain recombines TRBV6-1 with TRBJ2-5; possible D gene TRBD2, 6 bases. The sequence derives from a female donor with multiple sclerosis, enrolled in a pregnancy study. CDR3 in amino acids: CASSEGAGRATETQYF. The CDR3 nucleotides are TGTGCCAGCAGTGAAGGGGCGGGGAGAGCGACAGAGACCCAGTACTTC.